This T cell receptor beta chain was found in a study of T cell responses to AZD1222 COVID-19 vaccine. The germline V gene has CDR1 SNHLY and CDR2 FYNNEI. The CDR3 spans 16 residues. V was clipped by 0 bases and J by 5 bases; unmatched bases: 0. Pooled together were second doses at about 4 or about 12 weeks. Findings and caveats of the study: Recipients of two AZD1222 doses showed rising Spike-specific TCR breadth and depth.

For this clone: Its antigen is still unknown.

Assay used: immunoSEQ multiplex PCR; TCRdb lists only in-frame clones, some missing. The sample gives fewer than 200,000 clones, approximately 88% of which show up once; around 1% is in the top ten. This sequence originates from an adult who received the AZD1222 COVID-19 vaccine. The chain joins TRBV2 to TRBJ2-1; the match to TRBD2 covers 14 bases. The sequencing here drew on peripheral blood, taken 28 days after the second AZD1222 dose. CDR3 DNA sequence: TGTGCCAGCAGTGAAGCGACTAGCGGGGGGGACAATGAGCAGTTCTTC. This sequence encodes CASSEATSGGDNEQFF.